The rows below give T cell receptor beta chains drawn from one sample of a study of blood T cell repertoires in COVID-19. Assay used: immunoSEQ multiplex PCR; TCRdb lists only in-frame clones, some missing. The sample lists 150,000 or so clones; over 60% were seen once. Sequencing was carried out using peripheral blood. The receptor set was obtained from a woman aged 45-65 years with active or convalescent COVID-19. Both conserved end residues are part of each CDR3.

V,J,CDR3
TRBV6-6,TRBJ1-2,CASSYIAGAGYGYTF
TRBV29-1,TRBJ2-7,CSVGAGGTSYEQYF
TRBV7-6,TRBJ2-1,CASSLAALADYNEQFF
TRBV5-1,TRBJ2-7,CASSLGYGQGDHEQYF
TRBV7-3,TRBJ2-3,CASSMTSGVADTQYF
TRBV30,TRBJ2-5,CAWSGGAGETQYF
TRBV5-6,TRBJ2-7,CASSLGQGAEQYF
TRBV9,TRBJ1-1,CASSGAPDTEAFF
TRBV19,TRBJ1-5,CASSFWGGEGNQPQHF
TRBV6-4,TRBJ2-3,CASITDTQYF
TRBV29-1,TRBJ1-3,CSVVTPPGNTIYF
TRBV18,TRBJ1-2,CASSPDRSQVYGYTF
TRBV7-6,TRBJ2-2,CASSSSTSGAEYTGELFF
TRBV7-9,TRBJ1-2,CASSSSGQGYRYTF
TRBV4-1,TRBJ2-1,CASSQAGGSYNEQFF
TRBV7-8,TRBJ1-1,CASSLGGQSKPNTEAFF
TRBV19,TRBJ1-4,CASSSLGSGAGEKLFF
TRBV28,TRBJ1-5,CASGGTRRNQPQHF
TRBV30,TRBJ1-5,CAWSPPGNQPQHF
TRBV7-2,TRBJ2-5,CASRHRASGEETQYF
TRBV15,TRBJ1-5,CATSIGLRPQPQHF
TRBV5-1,TRBJ2-3,CASSFIAASTDTQYF